These 16 T cell receptor beta chains were sequenced from one sample in a study of early T cells in non-severe SARS-CoV-2 infection. TCRdb recomputed calls from the 5' RACE reads with MiXCR, one row per CDR3 protein. The sample includes 70,000 or so distinct CDR3 sequences, approximately 12% of them seen just once. What was sequenced was whole blood. All receptors come from an adult who was a healthcare worker with PCR-confirmed SARS-CoV-2 infection or an uninfected control (not recorded which).

This clonotype was counted ten times or more. The CDR3 spells CASSLRLFGTGRSPLHF. CDR3 nucleotide sequence: TGTGCCAGCAGTTTAAGGTTATTTGGGACAGGGCGATCACCCCTCCACTTT. V and J are TRBV27 and TRBJ1-6; 9 nucleotides agree with TRBD1. The V and J ends lost 2 bases and 10 bases, in that order; junction bases with no gene match: 12. Germline CDR1 MNHEY, CDR2 SMNVEV (reference sequence). The CDR3 loop spans 17 amino acids.

This clonotype showed up many times. The chain couples TRBV20-1 to TRBJ2-1; 8 positions match TRBD2. The CDR3 contains 12 residues. The V segment lost 0 bases and the J segment 8 bases; nucleotides outside the gene matches: 0. CDR1 is DFQATT and CDR2 is SNEGSKA in the germline V gene (reference sequence). The CDR3 is CSARDGGDEQFF. As DNA, the CDR3 is TGCAGTGCTAGAGACGGGGGGGATGAGCAGTTCTTC.

This clonotype was counted at least ten times. CDR3 in DNA: TGCAGTGCTGGGACGGTTAACTATGGCTACACCTTC. It specifies CSAGTVNYGYTF. The chain recombines TRBV20-1 with TRBJ1-2; maybe TRBD1 (5 bases). Germline V CDR1 and CDR2: DFQATT, SNEGSKA (reference sequence). The CDR3 runs 12 residues. Deletions cut 5 bases from V and 1 base from J, with 8 bases between.

Ten or more counts support this clonotype. V gene TRBV27 combines with J gene TRBJ2-1, with D hard to call. The CDR3 sequence is 17 residues long. Germline CDR1 reads MNHEY; CDR2 reads SMNVEV (reference sequence). The V end lost 5 bases, the J end lost 6 bases, and 23 bases lay between the germline ends. The chain's CDR3 is CASSRTPKTVFSNEQFF. The CDR3 nucleotides read TGTGCCAGCAGTCGAACCCCCAAGACGGTTTTTAGCAATGAGCAGTTCTTC.

The rearrangement joins TRBV29-1 to TRBJ2-1; 7 nucleotides line up with TRBD2. CDR3 length: 17 residues. The V and J ends lost 3 bases and 4 bases, in that order; junction bases with no gene match: 15. Germline V gene data show CDR1 as SQVTM and CDR2 as ANQGSEA. CDR3: CSVEGGTPKGLYNEQFF. In DNA, the CDR3 is TGCAGCGTTGAGGGAGGGACGCCCAAGGGGCTATACAATGAGCAGTTCTTC.

This clonotype has at least ten counts. The chain employs TRBV28 and TRBJ1-1; TRBD1 matches at 7 bases. Germline CDR1 reads MDHEN; CDR2 reads SYDVKM. J was trimmed by 3 bases and V by 6 bases; bases with no gene match: 13. The CDR3 has 16 residues. The CDR3 region has the DNA TGTGCCAGCAGCCGCTTAAGAACAGGGGCGGACACTGAAGCTTTCTTT. This sequence encodes CASSRLRTGADTEAFF.

This chain joins TRBV10-3 and TRBJ2-7; weak D call: TRBD1 (6 bases). Germline V gene data show CDR1 as ENHRY and CDR2 as SYGVKD. Trimming cost V 8 bases and J 5 bases, with 13 bases left between them. There are 12 residues in the CDR3. The CDR3 region is CAIRGQLNEQYF. CDR3 coding DNA: TGTGCCATCCGAGGACAGCTTAACGAGCAGTACTTC.

In its sample, this clonotype was seen many times. J is TRBJ2-7 and V is TRBV28; D is perhaps TRBD2 (6 bases). CDR3 size: 14 residues. With 5 bases removed from V and 3 bases from J, the gap between germline ends came to 14 bases. CDR1 and CDR2 (germline): MDHEN, SYDVKM. CDR3 loop: CASSPGLTDYEQYF. In DNA, the CDR3 is TGTGCCAGCAGTCCGGGACTGACAGACTACGAGCAGTACTTC.

In this sample, this clonotype turned up many times. This chain joins TRBV4-1 and TRBJ2-2; D is unresolved. CDR1 and CDR2 from the germline V gene are MGHRA and YSYEKL. V shed 4 bases and J shed 2 bases, with 17 bases lying between them. The CDR3 spans 17 residues. The CDR3 sequence is CASSLTGLQTNTGELFF. The CDR3 DNA sequence: TGCGCCAGCAGCCTAACCGGGTTGCAGACCAACACCGGGGAGCTGTTTTTT.

This clonotype occurred many times. The rearrangement joins TRBV18 to TRBJ1-2, with D possibly being TRBD1 (5 bases). Germline loops: CDR1 KGHSH, CDR2 LQKENI. V gave up 10 bases and J gave up 2 bases, with 17 bases separating them. The CDR3 has 14 amino acids. The CDR3 region has the DNA TGTGCCACTGAAGCCGGGACGGCGAACTATGGCTACACCTTC. It yields the protein CATEAGTANYGYTF.

Ten or more counts support this clonotype. The chain recombines TRBV24-1 with TRBJ1-2; D remains unclear. Germline V gene data show CDR1 as KGHDR and CDR2 as SFDVKD. With 5 bases removed from V and 3 bases from J, the gap between germline ends came to 6 bases. CDR3 length equals 12 residues. The CDR3 sequence: CATSGDDYGYTF. CDR3 DNA sequence: TGTGCCACCAGTGGGGATGACTATGGCTACACCTTC.

This clonotype was detected many times. The chain joins TRBV7-9 to TRBJ2-1; the D gene is possibly TRBD1 (6 bases). Trimming removed 7 bases at V and 8 bases at J, with 12 bases between. The germline V gene encodes CDR1 SEHNR and CDR2 FQNEAQ (reference sequence). CDR3 length: 12 amino acids. In DNA, the CDR3 is TGTGCCAGCACCAAAGGGGGTGATGAGCAGTTCTTC. This gives the protein CASTKGGDEQFF.

This clonotype was found many times. This chain links TRBV12-3 or TRBV12-4 with TRBJ2-1; the D gene is possibly TRBD1 (6 bases). CDR3 length: 15 amino acids. Trimming cost V 5 bases and J 7 bases, with 18 bases left between them. The CDR3 DNA sequence: TGTGCCAGCAGTCACCGGGACATACTCCTTAATGAGCAGTTCTTC. This gives the protein CASSHRDILLNEQFF.

This clonotype has ten or more counts. This chain connects TRBV25-1 to TRBJ1-5; D is uncertain. Per germline, CDR1 MGHDK and CDR2 SYGVNS. This CDR3 region has 15 residues. V lost 8 bases to trimming and J lost 1 base, with 15 bases between them. The CDR3 DNA reads TGTGCCAGCGGAGAAAGCGGGAGGAGCAATCAGCCCCAGCATTTT. It specifies CASGESGRSNQPQHF.

As regards this clonotype: A much larger clone lies a single base off, so this may be a read error. CDR3 loop: CTSSFPPRGGNTEAFF. DNA of the CDR3: TGCACCAGCAGCTTTCCCCCCAGGGGGGGGAACACTGAAGCTTTCTTT. The chain employs TRBV5-1 and TRBJ1-1; 7 bases line up with TRBD1. This CDR3 comprises 16 residues. Germline V gene sequence: CDR1 SGHRS, CDR2 YFSETQ.

This clonotype was counted at least ten times. J is TRBJ2-1 and V is TRBV11-3; TRBD2 is a possible D gene (6 bases). The germline gives CDR1 SGHNT, CDR2 YENEEA. The CDR3 totals 15 residues. The V gene lost 5 bases and the J gene lost 5 bases, with 16 bases spanning the gap. The CDR3: CASSPAGTVNNEQFF. CDR3 nucleotide sequence: TGTGCCAGCAGCCCTGCGGGGACGGTTAACAATGAGCAGTTCTTC.